Shown below are 8 T cell receptor beta chains from a single sample sequenced in a study of T cell changes during pregnancy in multiple sclerosis. Data came from immunoSEQ multiplex PCR; TCRdb stores just in-frame clones and leaves some out. Of 70,000 to 95,000 clones listed, approximately 93% are singletons. The specimen was peripheral blood, collected after pregnancy. The receptors originated from a female donor in good health, enrolled as a control in a pregnancy study.

The J gene is TRBJ2-7, the V gene TRBV28; 10 positions match TRBD2. Germline V gene lookup returns CDR1 MDHEN and CDR2 SYDVKM. The CDR3 has 15 residues. The ends lost 7 bases at V and 3 bases at J; junction bases unmatched: 9. The chain's CDR3 is CASTPGLADLYEQYF. CDR3 sequence (DNA): TGTGCCAGCACTCCAGGACTAGCGGATCTCTACGAGCAGTACTTC.

J is TRBJ2-7 and V is TRBV11-2; maybe TRBD2 (5 bases). CDR1 SGHAT and CDR2 FQNNGV come from the germline V gene. The CDR3 runs 15 residues. V was pared by 5 bases and J by 6 bases, with 20 bases between. The CDR3 nucleotides are TGTGCCAGCAGCCCTCGGGTCAGCCCGGGATTCGAGCAGTACTTC. This gives the protein CASSPRVSPGFEQYF.

The V call is TRBV5-1, the J call TRBJ2-5, with 7 bases aligning to TRBD1. Germline CDR1 SGHRS, CDR2 YFSETQ. V trimming: 4 bases; J trimming: 5 bases; junction bases outside the gene matches: 5. The CDR3 is 13 residues long. CDR3 sequence (DNA): TGCGCCAGCAGCCCCGGACAGGTCGAGACCCAGTACTTC. This gives the protein CASSPGQVETQYF.

The V and J genes are TRBV7-9 and TRBJ2-5, with TRBD1 as a possible D gene (6 bases). V was clipped by 5 bases and J by 1 base, with 20 bases between them. Germline V gene lookup returns CDR1 SEHNR and CDR2 FQNEAQ (reference sequence). There are 17 residues in the CDR3. This CDR3 is CASSPSWGRGFQETQYF. The CDR3 nucleotides read TGTGCCAGCAGCCCATCGTGGGGCAGGGGCTTCCAAGAGACCCAGTACTTC.

The chain uses TRBV5-1 and TRBJ2-2; D is unresolved. Germline CDR1 reads SGHRS; CDR2 reads YFSETQ. The CDR3 extends over 15 amino acids. V was pared by 0 bases and J by 5 bases, with 11 bases between. The CDR3 bases are TGCGCCAGCAGCTTGGAACTACGCGGAACCGGGGAGCTGTTTTTT. Protein sequence: CASSLELRGTGELFF.

The chain links TRBV2 to TRBJ2-3, with 10 nucleotides matching TRBD2. The CDR3 runs to 15 residues. Germline V lookup: CDR1 SNHLY, CDR2 FYNNEI. V was clipped by 3 bases and J by 7 bases; unmatched bases: 7. This CDR3 is CASSDAGSGRNTQYF. CDR3 nucleotide sequence: TGTGCCAGCAGTGACGCAGGTAGCGGGAGGAATACGCAGTATTTT.

The J gene is TRBJ1-1, the V gene TRBV30; the D is unclear. This CDR3 has 12 residues. Trimming stripped 0 bases from V and 0 bases from J, with 2 bases between. Germline V gene lookup returns CDR1 GTSNPN and CDR2 SVGIG (reference sequence). CDR3 in DNA: TGTGCCTGGAGTGTTATGAACACTGAAGCTTTCTTT. Its protein product is CAWSVMNTEAFF.

The chain carries TRBV25-1 and TRBJ2-5; TRBD2 might be the D (7 bases). The V gene's germline CDR1 is MGHDK and CDR2 SYGVNS. V lost 0 bases to trimming and J lost 4 bases, with 12 bases between them. The CDR3 totals 15 residues. The CDR3 DNA sequence: TGTGCCAGCAGTGAATATCGGGGGGCGGGAGAGACCCAGTACTTC. This gives the protein CASSEYRGAGETQYF.